A selection of T cell receptor beta chains follows, all from one sample in a study of blood T cell repertoires in COVID-19. Some clones are missing from TCRdb's copy, which holds only in-frame ones; the method was immunoSEQ multiplex PCR. The sample includes 65,000 to 90,000 clones, about 80% of them seen just once. Sequencing was carried out using peripheral blood. The receptors were gathered from a human donor in a cohort sampled during active COVID-19. The CDR3 runs from the conserved cysteine through the conserved F or W. The D gene is left open where the match is weak. A clone size is listed for some rows: how often the clone was seen (once, few, many), or a class if it is expanded.

- TRBJ2-1 - TRBV19 TGTGCCAGTAGTTTGGCCCGATACAATGAGCAGTTCTTC CASSLARYNEQFF
- TRBJ2-3 - TRBV28 TGTGCCACTCGCTTCGGTCCCAGCACAGATACGCAGTATTTT CATRFGPSTDTQYF
- TRBJ2-5 - TRBV19 TGTGCCAGTAGTATAGATATCGGCAGGGTAGGGACCCAGTACTTC CASSIDIGRVGTQYF
- TRBJ2-3 TRBD2 TRBV5-1 TGCGCCAGCAGCTTGTCAGCGGGGGGTTTCACAGATACGCAGTATTTT CASSLSAGGFTDTQYF
- TRBJ1-5 TRBD1 TRBV6-5 TGTGCCAGCAGTTACTCGACAGGGGGAAATCAGCCCCAGCATTTT CASSYSTGGNQPQHF
- TRBJ1-5 - TRBV5-6 TGTGCCAGCAACATATTCCAGGGAAGGCAGCCCCAGCATTTT CASNIFQGRQPQHF
- TRBJ2-7 TRBD2 TRBV7-3 TGTGCCAGCAGCTTCGACGGGGGGAGCTCCTACGAGCAGTACTTC CASSFDGGSSYEQYF
- TRBJ1-1 TRBD1 TRBV11-3 TGTGCCAGCAGCTTAGATACCCTGGGACAGGTAAACACTGAAGCTTTCTTT CASSLDTLGQVNTEAFF
- TRBJ1-1 - TRBV6-5 TGTGCCAGCAGTTACTCGAAAACCGGTGGGAACACTGAAGCTTTCTTT CASSYSKTGGNTEAFF
- TRBJ1-5 - TRBV7-3 TGTGCCAGCAGCCTAAGTAACCGGGATACGCAGCATTTT CASSLSNRDTQHF
few TRBJ1-5 - TRBV25-1 TGTGCCAGCAGTGAATATTCCGGGGAGCCCCAGCATTTT CASSEYSGEPQHF
once TRBJ2-7 - TRBV10-1 TGCGCCACCAATTGCAGGAGGGACGTCGCCCACGAGCAGTACTTC CATNCRRDVAHEQYF
- TRBJ2-7 TRBD1 TRBV3-1/TRBV3-2 TGTGCCAGCAGCCAAGCTCGAAGGACAGGGCCCTACGAGCAGTACTTC CASSQARRTGPYEQYF
- TRBJ2-1 TRBD2 TRBV7-2 TGTGCCAGCAGCTTAGTCCCGGGGGGGGATGGCGAGCAGTTCTTC CASSLVPGGDGEQFF
- TRBJ1-1 - TRBV28 TGTGCCAGCAGTTCTCCGCGGCAGGGGACTGAAGCTTTCTTT CASSSPRQGTEAFF
- TRBJ2-3 TRBD2 TRBV9 TGTGCCAGCAGCGGGTCAGCGGGGGGGCGAGCAGATACGCAGTATTTT CASSGSAGGRADTQYF
few TRBJ1-1 - TRBV5-6 TGTGCCAGCAGCCATACCTACGGGGGTTTGAACACTGAAGCTTTCTTT CASSHTYGGLNTEAFF
few TRBJ1-5 - TRBV5-6 TGTGCCAGCAGCCATAAGAACAACCCGAGCAATCAGCCCCAGCATTTT CASSHKNNPSNQPQHF
- TRBJ2-1 - TRBV7-3 TGTGCCAGCAGTCTCTTAGGTCTAGGATCCTACAATGAGCAGTTCTTC CASSLLGLGSYNEQFF
once TRBJ2-7 TRBD1 TRBV5-6 TGTGCCAGCAGCTTAGGTGACAGGGGGCCGCTCTCCTACGAGCAGTACTTC CASSLGDRGPLSYEQYF
- TRBJ2-7 - TRBV5-1 TGCGCCAGCAGTTCCGGGAGTGGCTACGAGCAGTACTTC CASSSGSGYEQYF
- TRBJ2-2 - TRBV2 TGTGCCAGCAGTGAGAATAGAGCCCCCGGGGAGCTGTTTTTT CASSENRAPGELFF
- TRBJ2-7 - TRBV21-1 TGTGCCAGCAGCAAAGCTCCCTGGACAGTCTCCTACGAGCAGTACTTC CASSKAPWTVSYEQYF
- TRBJ2-3 TRBD2 TRBV5-1 TGCGCCAGCAGCTTGGAACGAGCGGGGGGGATGATATCTCTCACAGATACGCAGTATTTT CASSLERAGGMISLTDTQYF
once TRBJ2-5 TRBD2 TRBV7-6 TGTGCCAGCAGCTTAGGCAGCGGGGGGGCCCAAGAGACCCAGTACTTC CASSLGSGGAQETQYF
once TRBJ1-1 TRBD1 TRBV6-2/TRBV6-3 TGTGCCAGCAGTTACTCGAAAGGGGACAGGGGCTGGACTGAAGCTTTCTTT CASSYSKGDRGWTEAFF
- TRBJ2-2 TRBD1 TRBV7-8 TGTGCCAGCAGCTCCGATACAGGGGAAACCGGGGAGCTGTTTTTT CASSSDTGETGELFF
- TRBJ1-1 - TRBV5-1 TGCGCCAGCAGCTTGGACTCTGTCCTGAACACTGAAGCTTTCTTT CASSLDSVLNTEAFF
- TRBJ1-4 - TRBV28 TGTGCCAGCAGTTTAACTGGGGTCCGGGGAGAAAAACTGTTTTTT CASSLTGVRGEKLFF
- TRBJ2-5 TRBD2 TRBV15 TGTGCCACCAGCAGAGCCCCTGGGGGAGGGAAGCAAGAGACCCAGTACTTC CATSRAPGGGKQETQYF
- TRBJ2-5 - TRBV3-1/TRBV3-2 TGTGCCAGCAGCCAATCTCTACAGACCCAGTACTTC CASSQSLQTQYF
- TRBJ1-3 - TRBV9 TGTGCCAGCAGCTCCCAGGGCCACTCTGGAAACACCATATATTTT CASSSQGHSGNTIYF
- TRBJ2-7 - TRBV4-3 TGCGCCAGCAGCCTACGCCCCGGGGACGAGCAGTACTTC CASSLRPGDEQYF
- TRBJ1-4 - TRBV10-3 TGTGCCATCGCGAGTGCAGGGGATAATGAAAAACTGTTTTTT CAIASAGDNEKLFF
- TRBJ1-4 - TRBV5-6 TGTGCCAGCAGCCAGTCGGGGGTGGTTGAAAAACTGTTTTTT CASSQSGVVEKLFF
- TRBJ1-1 - TRBV15 TGTGCCACCAGCAGAGATTCCGCGGTGAACACTGAAGCTTTCTTT CATSRDSAVNTEAFF
- TRBJ2-7 TRBD2 TRBV11-1 TGTGCCAGCAGCCCACCCTGGGAGGGCGAGCAGTACTTC CASSPPWEGEQYF
- TRBJ1-6 - TRBV5-6 TGTGCCAGCAGCCGGGACAACTATAATTCACCCCTCCACTTT CASSRDNYNSPLHF
- TRBJ2-2 - TRBV7-2 TGTGCCAGCAGCTTCCAGGGAGGTACCGGGGAGCTGTTTTTT CASSFQGGTGELFF
- TRBJ2-3 TRBD1 TRBV19 TGTGCCAGTAGTCGTGGGACAGTCGGAACGGGTACGCAGTATTTT CASSRGTVGTGTQYF
- TRBJ2-3 - TRBV24-1 TGTGCCACCTCTATAGGAACGGGGGATACAGATACGCAGTATTTT CATSIGTGDTDTQYF
- TRBJ1-6 - TRBV5-1 TGCGCCAGCAAGGGCGGGGCGTCGGATTCACCCCTCCACTTT CASKGGASDSPLHF
- TRBJ2-1 - TRBV7-2 TGTGCCAGCAGCTTACAGCGTGACTACAATGAGCAGTTCTTC CASSLQRDYNEQFF
- TRBJ2-2 - TRBV9 TGTGCCAGCAGGGTCGGAGCGGTGAACACCGGGGAGCTGTTTTTT CASRVGAVNTGELFF
- TRBJ1-3 - TRBV6-1 TGTGCCAGCAGTGAAATGACGGGCTCTGGAAACACCATATATTTT CASSEMTGSGNTIYF
- TRBJ2-2 TRBD1 TRBV5-1 TGCGCCAGCAGCTATCCCGGGACAGGGGTCACCGGGGAGCTGTTTTTT CASSYPGTGVTGELFF
- TRBJ1-2 TRBD1 TRBV5-5 TGTGCCAGCAGCTGGGGACAGCTAACAACTTATGGCTACACCTTC CASSWGQLTTYGYTF
- TRBJ2-5 TRBD2 TRBV3-1/TRBV3-2 TGTGCCAGCAGCTCCCGACTAGCGAGACACCAAGAGACCCAGTACTTC CASSSRLARHQETQYF
- TRBJ2-2 - TRBV5-4 TGTGCCAGCAGCTTGGTGTCAGCTAGGAACACCGGGGAGCTGTTTTTT CASSLVSARNTGELFF
- TRBJ1-2 TRBD1 TRBV4-1 TGCGCCAGCAGCGCAAGCAGGGGGCCGGGCTATGGCTACACCTTC CASSASRGPGYGYTF
- TRBJ2-1 - TRBV18 TGTGCCAGCTCACCCCGGGCCAGGGGGCGGGGGTCCTACAATGAGCAGTTCTTC CASSPRARGRGSYNEQFF
- TRBJ1-2 - TRBV6-5 TGTGCCAGCAGCAATGCCGGACAGATTTCTGGGGGCTACACCTTC CASSNAGQISGGYTF
- TRBJ2-5 - TRBV2 TGTGCCAGCAGATGGATGGTAGGCGGGGCGGAGACCCAGTACTTC CASRWMVGGAETQYF
- TRBJ1-6 TRBD1 TRBV24-1 TGTGCCACCAGCTCGGACAGGGTCTATAATTCACCCCTCCACTTT CATSSDRVYNSPLHF